This T cell receptor beta chain is drawn from a study of spatial heterogeneity in lung cancer. This clonotype was seen many times. This CDR3 is built from 14 residues. The germline CDR1 and CDR2 sequences are MNHEY and SVGEGT. Deletions cut 2 bases from V and 2 bases from J, with 8 bases between. TCRdb recomputed calls from the 5' RACE reads with MiXCR, one row per CDR3 protein. The table has tens of thousands of distinct CDR3 sequences, 4.6% seen once. As to time point: sample taken at primary tumor resection. The input material, whole RNA from tumor, nontumor lung or frozen PBMC, was sequenced unsorted.

The TCR sequence derives from a male donor with early-stage non-small cell lung cancer. Sequenced material: PBMCs, taken at surgery. The chain recombines TRBV6-2 or TRBV6-3 with TRBJ2-3; the D gene is possibly TRBD1 (5 bases). The CDR3 here is CASSYGAVTDTQYF. The CDR3 DNA reads TGTGCCAGCAGTTACGGGGCCGTCACAGATACGCAGTATTTT.